This T cell receptor beta chain was captured by sequencing in a study of cytomegalovirus exposure and HLA in healthy donors. Study conclusions and caveats: As a later analysis showed, a missense DCLRE1C variant was linked to trimming of TCR beta V- and J-genes.

The PCR was carried out with 60 Vbeta primers and 13 Jbeta primers. Here immunoSEQ multiplex PCR was the method, and the copy in TCRdb shows in-frame clones only, minus some. Among about 130,000 clones, roughly three quarters were seen once, and the ten largest hold about 1%. The V and J ends lost 3 bases and 0 bases, in that order; junction bases with no gene match: 9. Germline-derived CDR1 and CDR2 are SGHRS and YFSETQ. CDR3 length: 17 amino acids. This clone was detected once. What it binds is unknown. The source material was PBMCs. The chain uses TRBV5-1 and TRBJ1-3, with TRBD1 matching 7 bases. This receptor was identified in a woman aged 55-69 years in good health and CMV-seronegative. For the CDR3, the DNA is TGCGCCAGCAGCTGGGGGGACAGCCGTAACTCTGGAAACACCATATATTTT. Protein product: CASSWGDSRNSGNTIYF.